Listed below are T cell receptor beta chains from one sample, sequenced in a study of CD8 T cells in ankylosing spondylitis. TCRdb fed the 5' RACE reads into MiXCR, producing one record per CDR3 protein. This table holds just under 550,000 distinct CDR3 sequences, about 12% found once. The source material was blood, either unsorted or a sorted T cell fraction (not recorded which). The receptors were gathered from a male donor with ankylosing spondylitis. Each CDR3 is given with its conserved first and last residue. The D gene is left open where the match is weak. Expanded clones get a size class; other rows say once, few or many, or leave the size out.

j_gene: TRBJ2-1
d_gene: .
v_gene: TRBV7-9
abundance: few
len: 14
CDR3aa: CASRRDVSYNEQFF
CDR3nt: TGTGCCAGCAGGCGGGACGTCTCCTACAATGAGCAGTTCTTC

j_gene: TRBJ2-6
d_gene: .
v_gene: TRBV12-3/TRBV12-4
abundance: few
len: 14
CDR3aa: CASSFSPGANVLTF
CDR3nt: TGTGCCAGCAGTTTTTCTCCTGGGGCCAACGTCCTGACTTTC

j_gene: TRBJ1-6
d_gene: TRBD1
v_gene: TRBV20-1
abundance: many
len: 15
CDR3aa: CSAQGQGASNSPLHF
CDR3nt: TGCAGTGCCCAGGGACAGGGGGCGAGTAATTCACCCCTCCACTTT

j_gene: TRBJ2-5
d_gene: TRBD1
v_gene: TRBV18
abundance: .
len: 15
CDR3aa: CASSPPGQGQETQYF
CDR3nt: TGTGCCAGCTCACCGCCTGGACAGGGGCAAGAGACCCAGTACTTC

j_gene: TRBJ2-1
d_gene: .
v_gene: TRBV20-1
abundance: .
len: 12
CDR3aa: CSARIPGAEQFF
CDR3nt: TGCAGTGCTAGGATCCCGGGGGCTGAGCAGTTCTTC

j_gene: TRBJ1-5
d_gene: .
v_gene: TRBV20-1
abundance: .
len: 13
CDR3aa: CSASGNGNQPQHF
CDR3nt: TGCAGTGCTAGTGGGAATGGCAATCAGCCCCAGCATTTT

j_gene: TRBJ1-1
d_gene: TRBD1
v_gene: TRBV5-1
abundance: few
len: 18
CDR3aa: CASSLNAVGQTKNTEAFF
CDR3nt: TGCGCCAGCAGCTTGAATGCGGTGGGACAGACCAAGAACACTGAAGCTTTCTTT

j_gene: TRBJ1-2
d_gene: .
v_gene: TRBV29-1
abundance: few
len: 12
CDR3aa: CSVKTGSYGYTF
CDR3nt: TGCAGCGTTAAAACAGGGTCCTATGGCTACACCTTC

j_gene: TRBJ1-5
d_gene: .
v_gene: TRBV7-8
abundance: .
len: 16
CDR3aa: CASTLMGLGVNQPQHF
CDR3nt: TGTGCCAGCACCCTAATGGGGTTGGGGGTTAATCAGCCCCAGCATTTT

j_gene: TRBJ2-5
d_gene: TRBD1
v_gene: TRBV12-3/TRBV12-4
abundance: many
len: 14
CDR3aa: CASSPSDRVETQYF
CDR3nt: TGTGCCAGCAGTCCAAGTGACAGGGTAGAGACCCAGTACTTC

j_gene: TRBJ2-2
d_gene: TRBD2
v_gene: TRBV6-1
abundance: many
len: 15
CDR3aa: CASRSSGENTGELFF
CDR3nt: TGTGCCAGCAGATCTAGCGGGGAGAACACCGGGGAGCTGTTTTTT

j_gene: TRBJ2-5
d_gene: .
v_gene: TRBV20-1
abundance: many
len: 18
CDR3aa: CSASPPSPSTGPLETQYF
CDR3nt: TGCAGTGCTAGTCCGCCCTCCCCGTCGACAGGACCATTGGAGACCCAGTACTTC

j_gene: TRBJ1-2
d_gene: TRBD1
v_gene: TRBV20-1
abundance: many
len: 14
CDR3aa: CSARDRYLNYGYTF
CDR3nt: TGCAGTGCTAGGGACAGGTACCTTAACTATGGCTACACCTTC

j_gene: TRBJ1-1
d_gene: .
v_gene: TRBV15
abundance: few
len: 14
CDR3aa: CATSKGLHTPEAFF
CDR3nt: TGTGCCACCAGCAAGGGACTCCATACCCCTGAAGCTTTCTTT

j_gene: TRBJ2-2
d_gene: TRBD1
v_gene: TRBV5-1
abundance: .
len: 14
CDR3aa: CASSRDRASKELFF
CDR3nt: TGCGCCAGCAGTCGGGACAGGGCCTCGAAGGAGCTGTTTTTT

j_gene: TRBJ1-2
d_gene: .
v_gene: TRBV7-9
abundance: .
len: 15
CDR3aa: CASSGDEGLNYGYTF
CDR3nt: TGTGCCAGCAGCGGGGACGAGGGATTGAACTATGGCTACACCTTC

j_gene: TRBJ2-1
d_gene: TRBD2
v_gene: TRBV27
abundance: many
len: 17
CDR3aa: CASSLSQRERFDNEQFF
CDR3nt: TGTGCCAGCAGTTTATCACAGCGGGAGAGGTTTGACAATGAGCAGTTCTTC

j_gene: TRBJ1-2
d_gene: .
v_gene: TRBV5-1
abundance: .
len: 14
CDR3aa: CASSFHNPNYGYTF
CDR3nt: TGCGCCAGCAGCTTCCACAACCCTAACTATGGCTACACCTTC

j_gene: TRBJ1-1
d_gene: .
v_gene: TRBV18
abundance: .
len: 12
CDR3aa: CASSDTNTEAFF
CDR3nt: TGTGCCAGCTCGGACACGAACACTGAAGCTTTCTTT

j_gene: TRBJ2-1
d_gene: TRBD2
v_gene: TRBV20-1
abundance: .
len: 13
CDR3aa: CSGGTSRYNEQFF
CDR3nt: TGCAGTGGGGGGACTAGCCGATACAATGAGCAGTTCTTC

j_gene: TRBJ1-4
d_gene: .
v_gene: TRBV20-1
abundance: .
len: 13
CDR3aa: CSARNSRNEKLFF
CDR3nt: TGCAGTGCTAGAAACTCGCGAAATGAAAAACTGTTTTTT

j_gene: TRBJ1-2
d_gene: .
v_gene: TRBV11-2
abundance: many
len: 16
CDR3aa: CASSLVTSRAGYGYTF
CDR3nt: TGTGCCAGCAGCTTAGTGACATCGAGGGCGGGCTATGGCTACACCTTC

j_gene: TRBJ2-7
d_gene: TRBD2
v_gene: TRBV15
abundance: .
len: 17
CDR3aa: CATSRDRLTSGIYEQYF
CDR3nt: TGTGCCACCAGCAGAGATAGGTTGACTAGCGGGATATACGAGCAGTACTTC

j_gene: TRBJ2-3
d_gene: .
v_gene: TRBV2
abundance: .
len: 14
CDR3aa: CASSRVEGTDTQYF
CDR3nt: TGTGCCAGCAGCAGGGTCGAGGGCACAGATACGCAGTATTTT

j_gene: TRBJ2-1
d_gene: TRBD2
v_gene: TRBV7-7
abundance: .
len: 16
CDR3aa: CASSNGIGGAYNEQFF
CDR3nt: TGTGCCAGCAGCAATGGCATTGGGGGGGCCTACAATGAGCAGTTCTTC

j_gene: TRBJ1-1
d_gene: TRBD1
v_gene: TRBV7-2
abundance: .
len: 15
CDR3aa: CASSVGTAGATEAFF
CDR3nt: TGTGCCAGCAGCGTAGGGACAGCGGGGGCCACTGAAGCTTTCTTT

j_gene: TRBJ2-6
d_gene: .
v_gene: TRBV5-1
abundance: few
len: 15
CDR3aa: CASSQLGSGANVLTF
CDR3nt: TGCGCCAGCAGCCAGCTAGGGTCTGGGGCCAACGTCCTGACTTTC

j_gene: TRBJ2-1
d_gene: .
v_gene: TRBV7-9
abundance: many
len: 11
CDR3aa: CASSPSNEQFF
CDR3nt: TGTGCCAGCAGCCCGTCGAATGAGCAGTTCTTC

j_gene: TRBJ1-4
d_gene: .
v_gene: TRBV11-2
abundance: few
len: 13
CDR3aa: CASSLEMREKLFF
CDR3nt: TGTGCCAGCAGCTTAGAGATGCGTGAAAAACTGTTTTTT

j_gene: TRBJ1-5
d_gene: .
v_gene: TRBV15
abundance: few
len: 13
CDR3aa: CATGAEGNQPQHF
CDR3nt: TGTGCCACTGGGGCCGAAGGAAATCAGCCCCAGCATTTT

j_gene: TRBJ2-3
d_gene: TRBD2
v_gene: TRBV20-1
abundance: .
len: 16
CDR3aa: CSATPRTSGNYDTQYF
CDR3nt: TGCAGTGCTACCCCTAGGACTAGCGGGAATTATGATACGCAGTATTTT

j_gene: TRBJ2-3
d_gene: .
v_gene: TRBV5-1
abundance: .
len: 16
CDR3aa: CASSLRSARSTDTQYF
CDR3nt: TGCGCCAGCAGCTTGCGTTCGGCTAGAAGTACAGATACGCAGTATTTT

j_gene: TRBJ2-2
d_gene: TRBD2
v_gene: TRBV5-1
abundance: many
len: 16
CDR3aa: CASSPGLAGNTGELFF
CDR3nt: TGTGCCAGCAGTCCCGGACTAGCGGGGAACACCGGGGAGCTGTTTTTT

j_gene: TRBJ1-5
d_gene: .
v_gene: TRBV7-9
abundance: many
len: 12
CDR3aa: CASSLEQAAQHF
CDR3nt: TGTGCCAGCAGCTTAGAACAAGCGGCCCAGCATTTT

j_gene: TRBJ2-5
d_gene: TRBD1
v_gene: TRBV20-1
abundance: .
len: 14
CDR3aa: CSAGDRGSKETQYF
CDR3nt: TGCAGTGCAGGGGACAGGGGAAGTAAAGAGACCCAGTACTTC

j_gene: TRBJ2-1
d_gene: .
v_gene: TRBV12-3/TRBV12-4
abundance: few
len: 15
CDR3aa: CASSLVPVPTDEQFF
CDR3nt: TGTGCCAGCAGTTTAGTCCCGGTGCCTACGGATGAGCAGTTCTTC